This T cell receptor (beta chain) was sequenced during a study of T-cell reconstitution after alpha-beta-depleted transplantation in children (dated by TCRdb to 2016 to 2017). Looking at the study overall: T-cell immune reconstitution after TCRalphabeta/CD19-depleted allogeneic hematopoietic cell transplantation in children was quantitatively tracked in the study by means of TCR repertoire profiling. What the research found in general, with its limitations: Hyperexpanded clone frequencies declined over subsequent months; after one year, T-cell counts and TCRbeta diversity were mostly attributed to newly produced T cells. In some patients, high TCRbeta diversity at day 60 was attributed to recipient T cells and intrathymic progenitors that had survived conditioning. Apparently early alphabetaT-cell count recovery about two months after transplant reportedly relied on only several hundred rapidly expanded clones derived from non-depleted graft cells.

Libraries came from PCR. The run used an Illumina HiSeq 2500. TCR libraries were prepared with molecular barcoding, using unique molecular identifiers to normalize TCRbeta repertoire quantification. Using fastp trimming at Q25 and MiXCR clonotype assembly, TCRdb reanalyzed the public sequencing data and kept in-frame beta chains. Rows with one shared CDR3 protein collapse into an entry with the most common genes and DNA. This sample gives approximately 1,000,000 distinct CDR3 sequences in total; roughly 29% of them show up just once. The ten biggest clones cover 25% to 35% of the sample. This clonotype was counted ten times or more. Its specific antigen is unknown. Per-base qualities were not stored, and no clone one base away is much larger. The CDR3 sequence holds 13 residues, the cysteine and phenylalanine included. The read is trimmed to its CDR3 DNA, 39 bases read in frame from base 1. The germline V gene specifies SGHRS as CDR1 and YFSETQ as CDR2. Deletion took 6 bases off V and 4 bases off J, with a span of 12 bases between the germline ends.

What the treatment or condition label conveys for this sample: allogeneic hematopoietic cell transplantation with graft depleted of TCRalphabeta T cells and CD19 B cells. TCRalphabeta/CD19-depleted allogeneic hematopoietic cell grafts were given to the transplant recipients, all of whom were children. Here the sequenced sample was PBMCs, mostly from graft donor cells, taken 360 days after TCRalphabeta/CD19-depleted stem cell transplant. In this chain, TRBV5-1 is recombined with TRBJ2-3; perhaps TRBD2 is the D gene, with 6 bases matching. The receptor comes from a boy under two years old who had a stem cell transplant for SCID, so the T cells may come from the graft donor. Here the CDR3 is given as CASKPGVADTQYF. The DNA is as follows: TGCGCCAGCAAACCGGGGGTGGCAGATACGCAGTATTTT.